This TCR beta chain was obtained from a study of CD4 and CD8 cells across lung adenocarcinoma regions. TCRdb ran MiXCR on the PCR reads and lists one entry per CDR3 protein. The table records some 25,000 distinct CDR3 sequences, around 56% of them present only once. The clonotype originates from a male donor with lung adenocarcinoma. The CD4 and CD8 labels of this study may be unreliable. Sequenced input: CD8+ T cells from the center of a lung tumor.

The CDR3 DNA follows: TGTGCCAGCAGTCCACGAGGGACTAGCACGAACAATGAGCAGTTCTTC. Encoded protein: CASSPRGTSTNNEQFF. The rearrangement joins TRBV6-2 or TRBV6-3 to TRBJ2-1, with 9 bases identical to TRBD2. The CDR3 covers 16 residues. Trimming at V came to 5 bases and at J to 5 bases, leaving 10 bases not matched to a gene. Per the germline V gene, CDR1 is MNHEY and CDR2 is SVGEGT.